This T cell receptor beta chain was documented in a study of metastatic and nonmetastatic thyroid tumors (dated by TCRdb to 2018 to 2021). As for the study more broadly: Repertoires from peripheral blood and from tumor or nodule tissue samples of malignant and benign thyroid patients were compared.

Overall results and qualifications from the work: TCR beta diversity was reported as significantly higher in malignant tumors than in benign nodules, in both blood and tumor samples.

Before undergoing thyroid surgery, none of the patients had been given any kind of treatment. The study retrospectively analysed patient clinical samples collected from the early 2010s to the late 2010s using T-cell receptor beta sequencing. The CDR3, from cysteine to phenylalanine, totals 13 residues. The DNA shown is the 39-base CDR3, in frame from base 1. The germline ends are 14 bases apart after V is trimmed by 6 bases and J by 5 bases. CDR1 and CDR2 are drawn from the germline V gene: MNHNS, SASEGT. Receptor libraries were prepared by PCR. The sequencer was an Illumina HiSeq 4000. High-throughput sequencing was used to profile the CDR3 region of the TCR beta-chain in every patient. On the authors' methods: Drawing on CDR3 differences between clinicopathological groups, the researchers built a classifier meant to tell apart patients with distant-metastatic papillary thyroid cancer. Repertoire diversity was assessed with the Shannon index, and tumor-blood repertoire similarity with the Morisita-Horn index. TCRdb itself trimmed the public reads at Q25 with fastp, ran MiXCR and retained productive beta chains. V and J calls and clone size were set by TCRdb, not the authors. Recorded for this sample are 4,000 or so clones; approximately 40% of them occurred a single time. Roughly 49% of the sample is in the top ten clones.

On this clone itself: Its antigen is not yet known. Base quality data are lacking; no much larger clone is found one base away.

The V gene is TRBV6-1 and the J gene is TRBJ2-7; no confident D gene assignment can be made. This TCR was recovered from a female donor with papillary thyroid cancer or a benign thyroid nodule (not recorded which). Some clones in this sample may be carry-over from other donors' samples. Sequencing was done on a sample of tumor tissue. This receptor carries the CDR3 CASSKGPEHEQYF. In nucleotide form, the sequence is TGTGCCAGCAGCAAAGGTCCAGAACACGAGCAGTACTTC.